This T cell receptor (beta chain) derives from a study of regulatory T cells in long-lasting Graves disease. J lost 6 bases, V lost 5 bases, and 16 bases had no gene match. This CDR3 has 15 residues. The germline V gene encodes CDR1 SQVTM and CDR2 ANQGSEA. This clonotype occurred many times. Arm-PCR of CDR3 regions and iRepertoire HTBI primers were the basis on which TCR beta libraries were built. TCRdb analysed the multiplex PCR reads with MiXCR anew, one entry per CDR3 protein. The sample has some 250,000 distinct CDR3 sequences, more than 15% seen once. Time point denoted: newly diagnosed GD, antithyroid drugs for less than 3 months. RNA extracted from PBMCs served as the sequencing template. The same sample was also studied in work on T cells in Graves' hyperthyroidism and ophthalmopathy. Per that paper: A first-round RT-PCR of the TCR CDR3 used the HTBI primer set. Blood also carried most thyroid clonotypes expanded above 0.001.

The chain carries TRBV29-1 and TRBJ2-7; TRBD1 agrees at 7 bases. The sequence came from a woman younger than 45 with Graves disease. This specimen was peripheral blood mononuclear cells (PBMCs), taken at new diagnosis, from a patient treated with antithyroid drugs. CDR3 sequence (DNA): TGCAGCGTTCGGTTGACCGGGACAGAGGGGCGCGAGCAGTACTTC. This translates into CSVRLTGTEGREQYF.